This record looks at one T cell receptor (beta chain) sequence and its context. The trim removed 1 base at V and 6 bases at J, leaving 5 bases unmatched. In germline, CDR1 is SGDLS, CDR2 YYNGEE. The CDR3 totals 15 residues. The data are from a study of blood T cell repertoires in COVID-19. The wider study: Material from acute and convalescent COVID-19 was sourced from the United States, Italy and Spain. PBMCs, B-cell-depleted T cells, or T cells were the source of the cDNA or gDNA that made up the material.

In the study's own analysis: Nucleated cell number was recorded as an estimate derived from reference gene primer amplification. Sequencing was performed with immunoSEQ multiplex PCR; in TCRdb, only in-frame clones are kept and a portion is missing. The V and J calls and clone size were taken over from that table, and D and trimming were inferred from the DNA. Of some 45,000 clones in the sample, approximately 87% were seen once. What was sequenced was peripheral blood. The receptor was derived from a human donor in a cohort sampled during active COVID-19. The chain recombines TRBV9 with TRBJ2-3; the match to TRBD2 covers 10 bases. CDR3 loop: CASSVSLAGEDTQYF. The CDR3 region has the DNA TGTGCCAGCAGCGTAAGTCTAGCGGGGGAGGATACGCAGTATTTT.